This is a list of T cell receptor beta chains from one sample in a study of metastatic and nonmetastatic thyroid tumors. With MiXCR, TCRdb reprocessed the PCR reads. This table has around 42,000 clones, about 12% appearing once. Sequencing was performed on blood. Receptors originate from a male donor with papillary thyroid cancer or a benign thyroid nodule (not recorded which). Some clones in this sample may be carry-over from other donors' samples. The CDR3 runs from the conserved cysteine through the conserved F or W. The D gene is left open where the match is weak. Rows give clone size only sometimes, using once, few, many, or a class for an expanded clone.

NA | many | TRBJ2-5 | TRBV4-3 | TGCGCCAGCAGCCAACAAGGCGGGGCGAGCACCCAGTACTTC | CASSQQGGASTQYF
TRBD1 | NA | TRBJ2-7 | TRBV28 | TGTGCCAACAGCGTACCGGGGACAGGGCAATACGAGCAGTACTTC | CANSVPGTGQYEQYF
NA | many | TRBJ1-1 | TRBV25-1 | TGTGCCAGCAGTGAAGAGGGGCGGGGGCGAACTGAAGCTTTCTTT | CASSEEGRGRTEAFF
TRBD2 | many | TRBJ2-5 | TRBV6-1 | TGTGCCAGCAGTAAGGGACGGGTAGCGGGAGTTTTGGAGACCCAGTACTTC | CASSKGRVAGVLETQYF
NA | many | TRBJ2-2 | TRBV7-2 | TGTGCCAGCAGCTCCCTCGATCAAAGAAGGGAGCTGTTTTTT | CASSSLDQRRELFF
NA | few | TRBJ2-5 | TRBV28 | TGTGCCAGCAGTCGCCCGCAGGCAACCAAGTACTTC | CASSRPQATKYF
NA | many | TRBJ2-1 | TRBV30 | TGTGCCTGGTCGGGAGCCAATGAGCAGTTCTTC | CAWSGANEQFF
TRBD2 | many | TRBJ2-7 | TRBV25-1 | TGTGCCAGCAGTGGAGCGGGAGGACCCTACGAGCAGTACTTC | CASSGAGGPYEQYF
TRBD2 | many | TRBJ2-7 | TRBV7-2 | TGTGCCAGCAGTCCTAGACTAGCGGGAGGATCCGAGCAGTACTTC | CASSPRLAGGSEQYF
TRBD2 | NA | TRBJ2-2 | TRBV20-1 | TGCAGTGCTAGACCCGGGACTAGCGGTTACACCGGGGAGCTGTTTTTT | CSARPGTSGYTGELFF
TRBD2 | many | TRBJ2-3 | TRBV10-2 | TGCGCCAGCAGTGAGGGACTAGCGGGAGGGAGGGGCACAGATACGCAGTATTTT | CASSEGLAGGRGTDTQYF
TRBD1 | NA | TRBJ1-4 | TRBV4-1 | TGCGCCAGCAGCCAGGGGACAGGACTTAAAGAAAAACTGTTTTTT | CASSQGTGLKEKLFF
TRBD1 | NA | TRBJ1-2 | TRBV18 | TGTGCCAGCTCACCAGACAGGGGGACTGGCTACACCTTC | CASSPDRGTGYTF
NA | many | TRBJ2-5 | TRBV19 | TGTGCCAGTAGTATAGCGGGGGACTTCCAAGAGACCCAGTACTTC | CASSIAGDFQETQYF
NA | many | TRBJ2-7 | TRBV5-1 | TGCGCCAGCAGTCCGGACAGCACCTACGAGCAGTACTTC | CASSPDSTYEQYF
NA | medium-sized | TRBJ1-1 | TRBV6-1 | TGTGCCAGCAGTGAAGGATACGGGGTAGGCCCTGAAGCTTTCTTT | CASSEGYGVGPEAFF
TRBD1 | many | TRBJ2-5 | TRBV6-2/TRBV6-3 | TGTGCCAGCAGTGGACAGGGTCTGATAGAGACCCAGTACTTC | CASSGQGLIETQYF
NA | many | TRBJ2-3 | TRBV15 | TGTGCCACCAGCAGAGATCGGGGTATCGGGACAGATACGCAGTATTTT | CATSRDRGIGTDTQYF
NA | once | TRBJ1-5 | TRBV11-1 | TGTGCCAGCAGCTTGGCGGGGTATAGCAATCAGCCCCAGCATTTT | CASSLAGYSNQPQHF
NA | few | TRBJ1-5 | TRBV3-1 | TGTGCCAGCTCTCGTGGCAGAAGCTATCAGCCCCAGCATTTT | CASSRGRSYQPQHF
TRBD1 | many | TRBJ2-7 | TRBV7-9 | TGTGCCAGCAGCTGGGACAGGGCTGCCTCCTACGAGCAGTACTTC | CASSWDRAASYEQYF
TRBD1 | many | TRBJ1-1 | TRBV20-1 | TGCAGTGCTATTCCGGGACAGGGGAACACTGAAGCTTTCTTT | CSAIPGQGNTEAFF
TRBD1 | many | TRBJ1-2 | TRBV11-1 | TGTGCCAGCAGCCCCGGGACAGGGCGTGGCTACACCTTC | CASSPGTGRGYTF
NA | many | TRBJ1-1 | TRBV2 | TGTGCCAGCAGTGAATTTCTTCGGGACGACACTGAAGCTTTCTTT | CASSEFLRDDTEAFF
NA | many | TRBJ1-1 | TRBV28 | TGTGCCAGCAGTTTAACCAGGGCGGGGACTGAAGCTTTCTTT | CASSLTRAGTEAFF
NA | many | TRBJ2-3 | TRBV3-1 | TGTGCCAGCAGCTCTCACAGGGCTGGCACAGATACGCAGTATTTT | CASSSHRAGTDTQYF
NA | many | TRBJ1-6 | TRBV30 | TGTGCCTGGAGTCCCGGGGGGGGGGATTCACCCCTCCACTTT | CAWSPGGGDSPLHF
TRBD2 | many | TRBJ2-7 | TRBV15 | TGTGCCACCAGCACTAGCGGGATTCTAGGTGGCGTGGACTTC | CATSTSGILGGVDF
TRBD2 | few | TRBJ2-1 | TRBV5-4 | TGTGCCAGCAGCTTGGCGGGCGGGAGTACCTACAATGAGCAGTTCTTC | CASSLAGGSTYNEQFF
TRBD2 | many | TRBJ2-7 | TRBV20-1 | TGCAGTGCCAGGGGACTAGCGGGAGTTATCTACGAGCAGTACTTC | CSARGLAGVIYEQYF
TRBD2 | medium-sized | TRBJ2-1 | TRBV6-4 | TGTGCCAGCAGTGACGGGACTAGCGGGAATGAGCAGTTCTTC | CASSDGTSGNEQFF
NA | many | TRBJ2-7 | TRBV2 | TGTGCCAGCAGTGTTGGGGCAATGTACGAGCAGTACTTC | CASSVGAMYEQYF
NA | many | TRBJ2-5 | TRBV5-1 | TGCGCCAGCAGCTTGGGAGGGGGAGAGACCCAGTACTTC | CASSLGGGETQYF
NA | many | TRBJ2-7 | TRBV11-3 | TGTGCCAGCAGCTCCGGGTCTTCCTACGAGCAGTACTTC | CASSSGSSYEQYF
NA | many | TRBJ1-5 | TRBV9 | TGTGCCAGCAGCGTTGGTGGGCTTAACCAGCCCCAGCATTTT | CASSVGGLNQPQHF
NA | NA | TRBJ2-3 | TRBV12-3/TRBV12-4 | TGTGCCAGCAGTTTGACTAGTACAGGGAAGTACACAGATACGCAGTATTTT | CASSLTSTGKYTDTQYF
NA | many | TRBJ1-4 | TRBV15 | TGTGCCACCAGCAGAGCACAGGAAAAACTGTTTTTT | CATSRAQEKLFF
NA | many | TRBJ1-5 | TRBV20-1 | TGCAGTGCTAGTAGCCCAGGGGAAGGCAATCAGCCCCAGCATTTT | CSASSPGEGNQPQHF
NA | many | TRBJ2-1 | TRBV9 | TGTGCCAGCAGCGTATCTTTGGGAAGGGTCATACCAACCTACAATGAGCAGTTCTTC | CASSVSLGRVIPTYNEQFF
NA | many | TRBJ2-3 | TRBV28 | TGTGCCAGCAACACTCTAACCCCGGGTACGCAGTATTTT | CASNTLTPGTQYF
NA | many | TRBJ2-3 | TRBV27 | TGTGCCAGCAGTTTATATCCCCCCAGCAGGGCTAGCACAGATACGCAGTATTTT | CASSLYPPSRASTDTQYF
TRBD1 | many | TRBJ1-4 | TRBV12-3/TRBV12-4 | TGTGCCAGCAGAGAGCGGACAGGGAATGAAAAACTGTTTTTT | CASRERTGNEKLFF
TRBD2 | NA | TRBJ2-1 | TRBV6-4 | TGTGCCAGCAGTGGATCGGCGGGAGGTTCAGGCGAGCAGTTCTTC | CASSGSAGGSGEQFF
TRBD2 | many | TRBJ2-7 | TRBV10-3 | TGTGCCATCAGTGACAACACCCGGACTAGCGGGGGCTACGAGCAGTACTTC | CAISDNTRTSGGYEQYF
TRBD2 | many | TRBJ2-7 | TRBV27 | TGTGCCAGCAGTTTAAGAAGCGGGAGGGCCTACGAGCAGTACTTC | CASSLRSGRAYEQYF
TRBD2 | NA | TRBJ2-7 | TRBV6-2/TRBV6-3 | TGTGCCAGCAGTTCCTGCAGGGAGGGTTACGAGCAGTACTTC | CASSSCREGYEQYF
NA | few | TRBJ1-6 | TRBV27 | TGTGCCAGCAGTTACCTACAGACATGGGGATCTAATTCACCCCCCCACTTT | CASSYLQTWGSNSPPHF
NA | NA | TRBJ2-2 | TRBV6-1 | TGTGCCAGCAGTACCTCTAGTTTTATCGCCGGGGAGCTGTTTTTT | CASSTSSFIAGELFF
TRBD2 | NA | TRBJ2-3 | TRBV11-2 | TGTGCCAGCAGCTTCATAGCGGGGGCCTACACAGATACGCAGTATTTT | CASSFIAGAYTDTQYF
TRBD2 | NA | TRBJ2-2 | TRBV27 | TGTGCCAGCAGTTTATTAGCGGGAGGGGGCAACACCGGGGAGCTGTTTTTT | CASSLLAGGGNTGELFF
TRBD2 | many | TRBJ2-1 | TRBV20-1 | TGCAGTGCCCCAGGGACTAGCGCCAGCTCCTACAATGAGCAGTTCTTC | CSAPGTSASSYNEQFF
NA | many | TRBJ1-1 | TRBV13 | TGTGCCAGCAGCTTCAGGCATCGGGGATGGAACACTGAAGCTTTCTTT | CASSFRHRGWNTEAFF
TRBD1 | many | TRBJ1-1 | TRBV28 | TGTGCCAGCAACACAGGGGTGTGGACTGAAGCTTTCTTT | CASNTGVWTEAFF
NA | many | TRBJ1-3 | TRBV7-9 | TGTGCCAGCAGCTTAGTTCTGGACACCATATATTTT | CASSLVLDTIYF
TRBD1 | many | TRBJ2-2 | TRBV11-1 | TGTGCCAGCAGCCCTCGGACAGGGGGCAACACCGGGGAGCTGTTTTTT | CASSPRTGGNTGELFF
NA | NA | TRBJ2-1 | TRBV18 | TGTGCCAGCTCACCACCGGCGGTTCTCAATGAGCAGTTCTTC | CASSPPAVLNEQFF
NA | many | TRBJ2-3 | TRBV25-1 | TGTGCCAGCACCCGAGGTTTAAGCACAGATACGCAGTATTTT | CASTRGLSTDTQYF
NA | few | TRBJ2-1 | TRBV4-2 | TGTGCCAGCAGCCTAAACCCCCCTATTGGCTCCTACAATGAGCAGTTCTTC | CASSLNPPIGSYNEQFF
TRBD1 | many | TRBJ1-2 | TRBV28 | TGTGCCACCGCAGGGGGGGCCTATGGCTACACCTTC | CATAGGAYGYTF
TRBD2 | many | TRBJ2-5 | TRBV19 | TGTGCCCTCCCGGCCCCTACTAGCGGGCAAGAGACCCAGTACTTC | CALPAPTSGQETQYF